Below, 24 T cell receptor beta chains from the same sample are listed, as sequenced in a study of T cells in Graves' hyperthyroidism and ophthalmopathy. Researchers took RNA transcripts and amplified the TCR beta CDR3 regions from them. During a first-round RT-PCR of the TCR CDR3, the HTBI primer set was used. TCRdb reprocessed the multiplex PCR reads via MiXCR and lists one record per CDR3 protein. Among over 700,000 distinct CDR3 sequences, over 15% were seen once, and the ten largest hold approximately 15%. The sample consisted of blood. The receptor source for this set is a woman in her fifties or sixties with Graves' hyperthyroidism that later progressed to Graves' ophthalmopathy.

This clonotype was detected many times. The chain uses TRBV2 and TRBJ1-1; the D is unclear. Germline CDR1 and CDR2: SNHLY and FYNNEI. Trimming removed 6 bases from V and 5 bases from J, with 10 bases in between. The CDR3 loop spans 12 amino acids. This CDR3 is CASRDLGTEAFF. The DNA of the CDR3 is TGTGCCAGCAGAGACCTAGGAACTGAAGCTTTCTTT.

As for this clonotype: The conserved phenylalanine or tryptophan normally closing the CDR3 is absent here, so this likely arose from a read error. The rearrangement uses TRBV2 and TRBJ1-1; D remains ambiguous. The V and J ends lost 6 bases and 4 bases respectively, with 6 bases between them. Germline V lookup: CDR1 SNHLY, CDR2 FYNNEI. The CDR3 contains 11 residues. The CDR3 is CASSLSTEAFL. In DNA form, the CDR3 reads TGTGCCAGCAGCCTTTCCACTGAAGCTTTCCTT.

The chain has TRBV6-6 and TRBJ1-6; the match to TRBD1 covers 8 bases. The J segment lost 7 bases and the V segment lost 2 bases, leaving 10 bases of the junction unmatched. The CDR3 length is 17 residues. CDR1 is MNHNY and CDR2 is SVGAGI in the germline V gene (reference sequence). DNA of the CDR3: TGTGCCAGCAGTTACACCGAGACAGGGGCTGGAAATTCACCCCTCCACTTT. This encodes CASSYTETGAGNSPLHF.

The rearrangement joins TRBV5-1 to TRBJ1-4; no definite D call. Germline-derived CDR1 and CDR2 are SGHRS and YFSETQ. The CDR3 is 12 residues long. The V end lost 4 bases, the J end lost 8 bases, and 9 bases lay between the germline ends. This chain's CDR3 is CASSAVGEKLFF. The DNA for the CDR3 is TGCGCCAGCAGCGCGGTCGGGGAAAAACTGTTTTTT. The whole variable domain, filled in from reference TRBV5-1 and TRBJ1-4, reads KAGVTQTPRYLIKTRGQQVTLSCSPISGHRSVSWYQQTPGQGLQFLFEYFSETQRNKGNFPGRFSGRQFSNSRSEMNVSTLELGDSALYLCASSAVGEKLFFGSGTQLSVL.

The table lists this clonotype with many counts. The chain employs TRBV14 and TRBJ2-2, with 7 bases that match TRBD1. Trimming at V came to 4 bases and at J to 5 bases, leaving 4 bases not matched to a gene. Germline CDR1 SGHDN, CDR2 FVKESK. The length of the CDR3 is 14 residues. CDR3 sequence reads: CASSLHRGTGELFF. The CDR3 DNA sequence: TGTGCCAGCAGCCTCCACAGGGGAACCGGGGAGCTGTTTTTT. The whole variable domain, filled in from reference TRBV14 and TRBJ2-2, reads EAGVTQFPSHSVIEKGQTVTLRCDPISGHDNLYWYRRVMGKEIKFLLHFVKESKQDESGMPNNRFLAERTGGTYSTLKVQPAELEDSGVYFCASSLHRGTGELFFGEGSRLTVL.

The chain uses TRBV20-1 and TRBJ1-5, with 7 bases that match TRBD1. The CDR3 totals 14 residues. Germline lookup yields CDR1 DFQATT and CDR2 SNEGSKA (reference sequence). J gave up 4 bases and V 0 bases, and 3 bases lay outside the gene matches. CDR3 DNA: TGCAGTGCTAGAGAGGCACAGGGGAATCAGCCCCAGCATTTT. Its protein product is CSAREAQGNQPQHF.

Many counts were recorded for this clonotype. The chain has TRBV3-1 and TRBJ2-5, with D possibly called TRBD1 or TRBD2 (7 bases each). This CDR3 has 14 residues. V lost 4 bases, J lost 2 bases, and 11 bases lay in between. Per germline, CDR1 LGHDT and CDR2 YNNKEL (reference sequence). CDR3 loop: CASSPQGGQETQYF. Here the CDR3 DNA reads TGTGCCAGCAGCCCCCAGGGGGGGCAAGAGACCCAGTACTTC.

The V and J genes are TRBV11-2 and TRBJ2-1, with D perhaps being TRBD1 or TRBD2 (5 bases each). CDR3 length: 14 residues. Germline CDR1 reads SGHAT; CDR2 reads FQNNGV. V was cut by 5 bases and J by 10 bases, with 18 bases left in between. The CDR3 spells CASSPRRGAGEQFF. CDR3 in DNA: TGTGCCAGCAGCCCCAGACGGGGCGCCGGGGAGCAGTTCTTC. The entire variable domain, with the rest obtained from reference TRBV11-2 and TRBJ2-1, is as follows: EAGVAQSPRYKIIEKRQSVAFWCNPISGHATLYWYQQILGQGPKLLIQFQNNGVVDDSQLPKDRFSAERLKGVDSTLKIQPAKLEDSAVYLCASSPRRGAGEQFFGPGTRLTVL.

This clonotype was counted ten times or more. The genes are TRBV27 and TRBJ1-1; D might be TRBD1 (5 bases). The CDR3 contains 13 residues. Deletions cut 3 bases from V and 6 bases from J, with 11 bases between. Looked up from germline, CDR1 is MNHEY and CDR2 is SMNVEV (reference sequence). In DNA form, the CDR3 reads TGTGCCAGCAGTTTCCGGGGGTACGCTGAAGCTTTCTTT. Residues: CASSFRGYAEAFF.

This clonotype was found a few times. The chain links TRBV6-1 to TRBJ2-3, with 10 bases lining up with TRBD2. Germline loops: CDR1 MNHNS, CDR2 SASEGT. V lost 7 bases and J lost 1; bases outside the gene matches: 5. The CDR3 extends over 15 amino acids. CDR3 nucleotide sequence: TGTGCCAGCAACCCAAGCGGGGGGGGCACAGATACGCAGTATTTT. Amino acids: CASNPSGGGTDTQYF.

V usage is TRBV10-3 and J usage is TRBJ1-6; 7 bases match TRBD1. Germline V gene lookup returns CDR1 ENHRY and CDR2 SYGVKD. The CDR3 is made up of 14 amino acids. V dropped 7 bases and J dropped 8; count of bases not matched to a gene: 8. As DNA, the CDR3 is TGTGCCATCAAAGACACAGGGGAACATTCACCCCTCCACTTT. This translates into CAIKDTGEHSPLHF.

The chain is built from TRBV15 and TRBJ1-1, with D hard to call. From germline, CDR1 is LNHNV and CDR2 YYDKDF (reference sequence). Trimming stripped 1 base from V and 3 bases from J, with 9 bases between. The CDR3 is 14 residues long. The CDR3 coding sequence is TGTGCCACCAGCAGAGGCAAAGATTACACTGAAGCTTTCTTT. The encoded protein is CATSRGKDYTEAFF.

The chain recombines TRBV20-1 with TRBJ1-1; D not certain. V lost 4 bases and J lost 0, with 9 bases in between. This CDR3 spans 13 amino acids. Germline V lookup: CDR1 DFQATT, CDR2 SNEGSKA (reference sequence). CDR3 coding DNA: TGCAGTGCTACCAGAATCGTGAACACTGAAGCTTTCTTT. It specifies CSATRIVNTEAFF.

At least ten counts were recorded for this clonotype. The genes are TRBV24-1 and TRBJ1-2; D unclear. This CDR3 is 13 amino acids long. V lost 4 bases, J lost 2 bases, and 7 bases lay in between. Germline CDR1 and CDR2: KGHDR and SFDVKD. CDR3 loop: CATSESGNYGYTF. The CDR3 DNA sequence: TGTGCCACCAGTGAGTCGGGCAACTATGGCTACACCTTC.

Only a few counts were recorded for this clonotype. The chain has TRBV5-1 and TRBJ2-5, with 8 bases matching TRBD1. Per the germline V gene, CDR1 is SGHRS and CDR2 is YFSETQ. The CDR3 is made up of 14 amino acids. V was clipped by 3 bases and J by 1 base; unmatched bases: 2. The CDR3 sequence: CASSYGQGQETQYF. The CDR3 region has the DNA TGCGCCAGCAGCTACGGACAGGGCCAAGAGACCCAGTACTTC. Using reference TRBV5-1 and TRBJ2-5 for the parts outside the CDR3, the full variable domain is KAGVTQTPRYLIKTRGQQVTLSCSPISGHRSVSWYQQTPGQGLQFLFEYFSETQRNKGNFPGRFSGRQFSNSRSEMNVSTLELGDSALYLCASSYGQGQETQYFGPGTRLLVL.

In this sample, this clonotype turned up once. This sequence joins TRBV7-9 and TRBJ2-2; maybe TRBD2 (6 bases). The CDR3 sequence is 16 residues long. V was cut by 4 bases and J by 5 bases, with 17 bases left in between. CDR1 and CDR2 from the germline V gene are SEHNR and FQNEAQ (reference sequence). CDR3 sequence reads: CASSSTPSGGTGELFF. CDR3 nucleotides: TGTGCCAGCAGCTCGACCCCCAGTGGGGGGACCGGGGAGCTGTTTTTT.

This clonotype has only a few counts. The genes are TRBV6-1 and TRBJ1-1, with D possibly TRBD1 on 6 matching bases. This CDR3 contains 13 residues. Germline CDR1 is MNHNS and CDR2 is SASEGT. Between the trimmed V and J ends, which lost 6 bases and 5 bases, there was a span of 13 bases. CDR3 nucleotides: TGTGCCAGCAGCAAACAGGGAGTTACTGAAGCTTTCTTT. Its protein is CASSKQGVTEAFF.

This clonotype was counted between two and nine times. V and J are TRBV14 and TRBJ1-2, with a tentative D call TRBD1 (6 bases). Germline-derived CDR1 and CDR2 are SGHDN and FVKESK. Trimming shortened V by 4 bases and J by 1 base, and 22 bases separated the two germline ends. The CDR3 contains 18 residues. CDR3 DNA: TGTGCCAGCAGCCCCTTGGGGGACAATTTGAGAAATAACTATGGCTACACCTTC. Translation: CASSPLGDNLRNNYGYTF.

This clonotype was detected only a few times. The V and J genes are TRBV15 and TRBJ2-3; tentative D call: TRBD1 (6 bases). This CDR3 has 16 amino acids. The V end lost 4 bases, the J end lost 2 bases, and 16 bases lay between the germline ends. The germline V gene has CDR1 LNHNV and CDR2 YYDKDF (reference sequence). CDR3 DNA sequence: TGTGCCACCAGCACGGGACAAACTGTATACACAGATACGCAGTATTTT. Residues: CATSTGQTVYTDTQYF.

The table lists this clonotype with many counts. The CDR3 DNA reads as TGTGCCAGCAGTTCCCCTCCCGGGACAGGGGGCCGGAGCACCTACGAGCAGTACTTC. Translating it yields CASSSPPGTGGRSTYEQYF. The gene calls are TRBV12-3 or TRBV12-4 and TRBJ2-7; 12 nucleotides line up with TRBD1. The CDR3 loop spans 19 amino acids. V trimming: 4 bases; J trimming: 2 bases; junction bases outside the gene matches: 15.

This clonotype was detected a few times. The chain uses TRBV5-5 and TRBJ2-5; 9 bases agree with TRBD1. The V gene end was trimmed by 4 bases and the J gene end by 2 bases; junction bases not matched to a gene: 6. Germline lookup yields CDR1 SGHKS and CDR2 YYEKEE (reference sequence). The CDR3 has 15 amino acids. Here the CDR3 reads CASSQIGQGQETQYF. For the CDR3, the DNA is TGTGCCAGCAGCCAAATTGGACAGGGGCAAGAGACCCAGTACTTC.

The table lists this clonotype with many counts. CDR3 sequence reads: CASSSTRVYEQYF. CDR3 sequence (DNA): TGTGCCAGCAGTTCGACTAGGGTCTACGAGCAGTACTTC. The chain joins TRBV12-3 or TRBV12-4 to TRBJ2-7; D perhaps matches TRBD2 (6 bases). Trimming took 4 bases from V and 3 from J, leaving 10 bases between them. This CDR3 region has 13 residues.

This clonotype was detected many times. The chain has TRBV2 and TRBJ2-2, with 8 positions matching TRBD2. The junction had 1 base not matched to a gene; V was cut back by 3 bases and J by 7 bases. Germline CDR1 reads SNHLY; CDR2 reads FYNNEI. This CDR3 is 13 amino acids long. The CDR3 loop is CASSERGVGELFF. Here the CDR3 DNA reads TGTGCCAGCAGTGAGCGGGGGGTCGGGGAGCTGTTTTTT.

CDR3 coding DNA: TGTGCCAGCAGCTTAGACGGGAGGGGCAGGGGTTACGAGCAGTACTTC. Protein: CASSLDGRGRGYEQYF. This chain connects TRBV7-9 to TRBJ2-7; 8 bases agree with TRBD2. The CDR3 length is 16 residues. V lost 1 base to trimming and J lost 4 bases; unmatched junction nucleotides: 9. Per the germline V gene, CDR1 is SEHNR and CDR2 is FQNEAQ (reference sequence).